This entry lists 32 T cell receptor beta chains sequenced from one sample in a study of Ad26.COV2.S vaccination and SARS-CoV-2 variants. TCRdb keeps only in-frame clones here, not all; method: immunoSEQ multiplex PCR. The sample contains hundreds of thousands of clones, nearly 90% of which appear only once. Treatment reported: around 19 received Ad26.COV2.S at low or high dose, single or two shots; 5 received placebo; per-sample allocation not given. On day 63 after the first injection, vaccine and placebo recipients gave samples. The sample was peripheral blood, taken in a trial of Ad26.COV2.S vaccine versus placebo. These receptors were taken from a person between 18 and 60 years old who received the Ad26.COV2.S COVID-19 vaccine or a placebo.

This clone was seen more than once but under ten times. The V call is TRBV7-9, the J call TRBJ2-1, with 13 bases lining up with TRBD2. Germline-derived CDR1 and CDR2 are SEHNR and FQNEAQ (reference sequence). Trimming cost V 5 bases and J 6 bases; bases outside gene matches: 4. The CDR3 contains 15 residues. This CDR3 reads CASSKGLAGFNEQFF. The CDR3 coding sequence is TGTGCCAGCAGCAAGGGACTAGCGGGATTCAATGAGCAGTTCTTC.

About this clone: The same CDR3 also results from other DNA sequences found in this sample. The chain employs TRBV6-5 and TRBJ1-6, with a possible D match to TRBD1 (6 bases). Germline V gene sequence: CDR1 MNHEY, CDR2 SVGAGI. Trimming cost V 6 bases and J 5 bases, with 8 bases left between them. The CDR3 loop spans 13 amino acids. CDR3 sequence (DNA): TGTGCCAGCAGAGGACAGAATAATTCACCCCTCCACTTT. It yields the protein CASRGQNNSPLHF.

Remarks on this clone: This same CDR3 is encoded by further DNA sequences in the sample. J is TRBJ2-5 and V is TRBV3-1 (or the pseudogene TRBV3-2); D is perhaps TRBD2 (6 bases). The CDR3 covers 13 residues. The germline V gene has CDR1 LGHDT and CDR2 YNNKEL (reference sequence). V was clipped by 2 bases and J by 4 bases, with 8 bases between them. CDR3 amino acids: CASSQRGGETQYF. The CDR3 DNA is TGTGCCAGCAGCCAAAGGGGAGGAGAGACCCAGTACTTC.

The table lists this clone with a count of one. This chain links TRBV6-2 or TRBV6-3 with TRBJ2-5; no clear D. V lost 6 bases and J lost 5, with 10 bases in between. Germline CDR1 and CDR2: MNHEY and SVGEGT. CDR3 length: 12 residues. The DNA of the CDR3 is TGTGCCAGCAGCCAGTCCAGGGAGACCCAGTACTTC. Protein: CASSQSRETQYF.

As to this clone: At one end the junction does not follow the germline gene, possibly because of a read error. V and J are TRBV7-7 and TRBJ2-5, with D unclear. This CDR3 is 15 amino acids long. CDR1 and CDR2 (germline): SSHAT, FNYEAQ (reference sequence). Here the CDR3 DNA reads TGTGCTAGCAGTCCGAGCTTAGCCTCACAAGAGACCCAGTACTTC. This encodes CASSPSLASQETQYF.

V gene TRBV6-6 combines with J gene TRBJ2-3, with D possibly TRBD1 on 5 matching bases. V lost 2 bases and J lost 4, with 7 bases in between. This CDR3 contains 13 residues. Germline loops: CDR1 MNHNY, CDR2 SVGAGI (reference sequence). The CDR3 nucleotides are TGTGCCAGCAGTTACAAGGGGCCAGATACGCAGTATTTT. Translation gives CASSYKGPDTQYF.

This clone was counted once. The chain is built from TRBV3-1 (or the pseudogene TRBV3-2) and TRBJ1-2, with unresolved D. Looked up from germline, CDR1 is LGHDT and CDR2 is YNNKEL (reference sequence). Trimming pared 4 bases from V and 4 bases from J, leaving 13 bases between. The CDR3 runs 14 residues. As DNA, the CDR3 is TGTGCCAGCAGCCCCCGGGAGCGCTTCTATGGCTACACCTTC. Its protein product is CASSPRERFYGYTF.

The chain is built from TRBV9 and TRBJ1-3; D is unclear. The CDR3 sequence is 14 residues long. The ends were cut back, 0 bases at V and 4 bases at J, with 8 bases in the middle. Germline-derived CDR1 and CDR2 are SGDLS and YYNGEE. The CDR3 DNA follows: TGTGCCAGCAGCGTAGTAGGAGAAGGAAACACCATATATTTT. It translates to CASSVVGEGNTIYF.

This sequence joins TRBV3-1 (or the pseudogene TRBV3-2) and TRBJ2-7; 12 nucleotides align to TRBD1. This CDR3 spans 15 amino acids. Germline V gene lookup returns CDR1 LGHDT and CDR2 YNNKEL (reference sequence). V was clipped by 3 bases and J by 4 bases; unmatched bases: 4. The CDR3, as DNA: TGTGCCAGCAGCCATGGGACAGGGGGCTTGTACGAGCAGTACGTC. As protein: CASSHGTGGLYEQYV.

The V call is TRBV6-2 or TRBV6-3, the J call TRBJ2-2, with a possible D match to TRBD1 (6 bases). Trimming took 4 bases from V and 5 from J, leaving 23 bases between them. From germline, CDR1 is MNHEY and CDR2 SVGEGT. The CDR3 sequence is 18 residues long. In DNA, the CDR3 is TGTGCCAGCAGTTCCCCACGCCGGACAGCTATGGGTACCGGGGAGCTGTTTTTT. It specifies CASSSPRRTAMGTGELFF.

Here the CDR3 DNA reads TGTGCCAGCAGTTACCACAGTTACCAAGAGACCCAGTACTTC. It specifies CASSYHSYQETQYF. The rearrangement uses TRBV6-5 and TRBJ2-5; no definite D call. V dropped 2 bases and J dropped 0 bases, with 7 bases sitting between them. The CDR3 has 14 amino acids. CDR1 and CDR2 (germline): MNHEY, SVGAGI.

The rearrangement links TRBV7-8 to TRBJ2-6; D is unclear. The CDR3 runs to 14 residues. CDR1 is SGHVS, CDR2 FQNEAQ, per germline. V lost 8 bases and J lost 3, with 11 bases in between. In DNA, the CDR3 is TGTGCCAGCGACCTCATGCGTGGGGCCAACGTCCTGACTTTC. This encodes CASDLMRGANVLTF.

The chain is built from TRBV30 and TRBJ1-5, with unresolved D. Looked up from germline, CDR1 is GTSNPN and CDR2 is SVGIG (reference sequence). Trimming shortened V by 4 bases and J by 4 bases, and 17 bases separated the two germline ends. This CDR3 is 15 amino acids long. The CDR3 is CAWNGELGLNQPQHF. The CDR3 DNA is TGTGCCTGGAATGGGGAGTTGGGGTTAAATCAGCCCCAGCATTTT.

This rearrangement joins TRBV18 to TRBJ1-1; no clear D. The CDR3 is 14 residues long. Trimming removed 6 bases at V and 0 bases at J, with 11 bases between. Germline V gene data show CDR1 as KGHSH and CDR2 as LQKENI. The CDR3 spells CASSKSRLNTEAFF. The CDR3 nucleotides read TGTGCCAGCTCGAAATCCAGGCTGAACACTGAAGCTTTCTTT.

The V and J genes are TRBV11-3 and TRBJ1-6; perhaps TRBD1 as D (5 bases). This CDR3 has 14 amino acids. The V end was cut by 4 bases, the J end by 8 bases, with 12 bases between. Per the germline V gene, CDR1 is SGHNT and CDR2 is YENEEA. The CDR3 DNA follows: TGTGCCAGCAGCTGGCGAGGGGTCCATTCACCCCTCCACTTT. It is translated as CASSWRGVHSPLHF.

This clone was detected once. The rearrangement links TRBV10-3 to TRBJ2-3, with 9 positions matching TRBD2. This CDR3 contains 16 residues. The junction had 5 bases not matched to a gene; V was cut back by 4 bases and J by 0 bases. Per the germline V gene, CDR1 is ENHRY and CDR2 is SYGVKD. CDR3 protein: CAISAGGGGSTDTQYF. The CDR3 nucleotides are TGTGCCATCAGTGCCGGCGGGGGGGGCAGCACAGATACGCAGTATTTT.

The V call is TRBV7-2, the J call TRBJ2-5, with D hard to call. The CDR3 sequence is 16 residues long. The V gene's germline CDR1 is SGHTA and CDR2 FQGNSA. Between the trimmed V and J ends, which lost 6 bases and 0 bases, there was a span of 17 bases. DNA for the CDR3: TGTGCCAGCAGTCCCACCCGGCGAACCAACCAAGAGACCCAGTACTTC. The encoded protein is CASSPTRRTNQETQYF. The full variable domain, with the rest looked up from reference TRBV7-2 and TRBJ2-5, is GAGVSQSPSNKVTEKGKDVELRCDPISGHTALYWYRQSLGQGLEFLIYFQGNSAPDKSGLPSDRFSAERTGGSVSTLTIQRTQQEDSAVYLCASSPTRRTNQETQYFGPGTRLLVL.

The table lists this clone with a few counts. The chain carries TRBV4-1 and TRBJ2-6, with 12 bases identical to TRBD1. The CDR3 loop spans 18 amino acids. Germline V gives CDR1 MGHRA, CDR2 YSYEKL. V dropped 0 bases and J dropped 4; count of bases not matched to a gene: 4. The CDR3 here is CASSQDGDRGRGANVLTF. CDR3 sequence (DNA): TGCGCCAGCAGCCAAGATGGGGACAGGGGGCGAGGGGCCAACGTCCTGACTTTC.

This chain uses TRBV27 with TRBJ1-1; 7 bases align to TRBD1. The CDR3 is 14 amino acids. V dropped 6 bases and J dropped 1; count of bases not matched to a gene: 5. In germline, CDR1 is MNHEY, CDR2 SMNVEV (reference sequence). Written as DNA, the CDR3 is TGTGCCAGCAGAAAGGGGGCGGGGAACACTGAAGCTTTCTTT. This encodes CASRKGAGNTEAFF.

The CDR3 loop reads CASSPRNGIGELFF. DNA of the CDR3: TGCGCCAGCAGCCCCCGCAATGGGATCGGGGAGCTGTTTTTT. The V and J genes are TRBV5-1 and TRBJ2-2, with D hard to call. Looked up from germline, CDR1 is SGHRS and CDR2 is YFSETQ. The CDR3 consists of 14 residues. Trimming left V 4 bases short and J 7 bases short, with 14 bases between.

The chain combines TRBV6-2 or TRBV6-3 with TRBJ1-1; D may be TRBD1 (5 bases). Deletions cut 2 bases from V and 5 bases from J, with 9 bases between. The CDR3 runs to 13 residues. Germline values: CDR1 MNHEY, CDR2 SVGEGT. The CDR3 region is CASSYRGTTEAFF. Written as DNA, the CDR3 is TGTGCCAGCAGTTACAGGGGAACGACTGAAGCTTTCTTT.

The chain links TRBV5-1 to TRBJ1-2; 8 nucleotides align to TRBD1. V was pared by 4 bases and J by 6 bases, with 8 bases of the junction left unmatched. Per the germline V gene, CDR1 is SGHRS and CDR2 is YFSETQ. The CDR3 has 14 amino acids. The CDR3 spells CASSPDRGKDGYTF. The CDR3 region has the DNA TGCGCCAGCAGCCCAGACAGGGGTAAGGATGGCTACACCTTC.

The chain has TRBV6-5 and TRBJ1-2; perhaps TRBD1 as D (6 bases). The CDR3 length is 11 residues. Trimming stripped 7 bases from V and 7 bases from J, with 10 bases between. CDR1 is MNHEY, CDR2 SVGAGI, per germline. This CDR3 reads CASIGGGGYTF. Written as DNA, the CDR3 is TGTGCCAGCATAGGGGGGGGTGGCTACACCTTC.

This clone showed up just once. In DNA form, the CDR3 reads TGTGCCAGTAGTATTGGACGGGGAAACACTGAAGCTTTCTTT. Its protein is CASSIGRGNTEAFF. V and J are TRBV19 and TRBJ1-1; no clear D gene. The CDR3 sequence is 14 residues long. V lost 3 bases to trimming and J lost 2 bases, with 10 bases between them. Germline V gene data show CDR1 as LNHDA and CDR2 as SQIVND (reference sequence).

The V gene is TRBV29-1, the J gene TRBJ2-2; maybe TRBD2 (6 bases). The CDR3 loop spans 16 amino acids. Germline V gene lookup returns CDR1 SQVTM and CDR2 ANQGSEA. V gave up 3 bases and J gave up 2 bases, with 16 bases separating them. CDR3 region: CSVEGIAGLNTGELFF. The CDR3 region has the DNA TGCAGCGTTGAGGGTATTGCGGGACTCAACACCGGGGAGCTGTTTTTT.

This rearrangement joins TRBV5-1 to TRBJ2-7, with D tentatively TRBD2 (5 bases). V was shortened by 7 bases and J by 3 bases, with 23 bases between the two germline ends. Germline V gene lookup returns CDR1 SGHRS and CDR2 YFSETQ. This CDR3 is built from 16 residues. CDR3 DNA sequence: TGCGCCAGCTCTTTCGGTCCGTCGTCCGGGAACTACGAGCAGTACTTC. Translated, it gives CASSFGPSSGNYEQYF.

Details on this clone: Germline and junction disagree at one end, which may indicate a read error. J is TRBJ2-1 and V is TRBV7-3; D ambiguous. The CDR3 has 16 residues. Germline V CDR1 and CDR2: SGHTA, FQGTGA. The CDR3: CASNLGPATPGNEQFF. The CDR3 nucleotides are TGTGCCAGCAACTTAGGACCGGCAACACCTGGCAATGAGCAGTTCTTC.

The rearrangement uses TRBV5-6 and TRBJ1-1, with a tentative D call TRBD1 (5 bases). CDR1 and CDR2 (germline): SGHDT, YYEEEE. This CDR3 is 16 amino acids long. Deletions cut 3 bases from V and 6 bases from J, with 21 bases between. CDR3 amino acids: CASSSPPGRENPEAFF. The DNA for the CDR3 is TGTGCCAGCAGCTCCCCCCCGGGCAGGGAAAACCCTGAAGCTTTCTTT. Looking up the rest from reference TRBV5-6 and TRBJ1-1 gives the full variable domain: DAGVTQSPTHLIKTRGQQVTLRCSPKSGHDTVSWYQQALGQGPQFIFQYYEEEERQRGNFPDRFSGHQFPNYSSELNVNALLLGDSALYLCASSSPPGRENPEAFFGQGTRLTVV.

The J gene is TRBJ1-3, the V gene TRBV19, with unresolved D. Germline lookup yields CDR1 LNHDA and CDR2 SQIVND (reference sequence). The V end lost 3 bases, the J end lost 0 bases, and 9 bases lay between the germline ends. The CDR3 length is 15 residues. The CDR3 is CASSIAASSGNTIYF. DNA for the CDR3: TGTGCCAGTAGTATCGCCGCGAGCTCTGGAAACACCATATATTTT.

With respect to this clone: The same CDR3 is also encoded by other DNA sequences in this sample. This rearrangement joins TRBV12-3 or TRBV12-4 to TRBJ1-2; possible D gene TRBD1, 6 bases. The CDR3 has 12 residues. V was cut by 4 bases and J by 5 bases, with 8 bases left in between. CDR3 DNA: TGTGCCAGCAGTTCGCAGGGGTATGGCTACACCTTC. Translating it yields CASSSQGYGYTF.

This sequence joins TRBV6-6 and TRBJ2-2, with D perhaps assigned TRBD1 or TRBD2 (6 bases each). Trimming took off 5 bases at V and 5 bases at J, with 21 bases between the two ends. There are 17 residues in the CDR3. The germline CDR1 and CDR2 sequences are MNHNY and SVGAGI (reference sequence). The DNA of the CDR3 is TGTGCCAGCAGTCGGACGAGGGGGGTCTTACGGACCGGGGAGCTGTTTTTT. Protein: CASSRTRGVLRTGELFF.

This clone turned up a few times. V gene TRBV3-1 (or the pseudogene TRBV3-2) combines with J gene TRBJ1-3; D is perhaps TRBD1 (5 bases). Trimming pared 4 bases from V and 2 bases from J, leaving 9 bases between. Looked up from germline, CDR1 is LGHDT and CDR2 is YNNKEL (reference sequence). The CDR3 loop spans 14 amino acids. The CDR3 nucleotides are TGTGCCAGCAGCCCCAGGGAAGCTGGAAACACCATATATTTT. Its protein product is CASSPREAGNTIYF.